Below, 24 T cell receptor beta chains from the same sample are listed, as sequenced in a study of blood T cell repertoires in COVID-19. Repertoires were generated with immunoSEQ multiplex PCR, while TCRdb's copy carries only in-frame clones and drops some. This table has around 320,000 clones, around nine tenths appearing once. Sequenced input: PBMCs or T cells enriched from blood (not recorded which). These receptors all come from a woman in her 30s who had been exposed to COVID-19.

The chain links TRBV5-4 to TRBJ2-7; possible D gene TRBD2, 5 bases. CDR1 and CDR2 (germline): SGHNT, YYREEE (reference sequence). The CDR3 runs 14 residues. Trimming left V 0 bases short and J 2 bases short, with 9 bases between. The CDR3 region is CASSLGTDTYEQYF. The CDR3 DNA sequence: TGTGCCAGCAGCTTGGGGACTGATACCTACGAGCAGTACTTC. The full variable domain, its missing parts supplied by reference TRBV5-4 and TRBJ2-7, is ETGVTQSPTHLIKTRGQQVTLRCSSQSGHNTVSWYQQALGQGPQFIFQYYREEENGRGNFPPRFSGLQFPNYSSELNVNALELDDSALYLCASSLGTDTYEQYFGPGTRLTVT.

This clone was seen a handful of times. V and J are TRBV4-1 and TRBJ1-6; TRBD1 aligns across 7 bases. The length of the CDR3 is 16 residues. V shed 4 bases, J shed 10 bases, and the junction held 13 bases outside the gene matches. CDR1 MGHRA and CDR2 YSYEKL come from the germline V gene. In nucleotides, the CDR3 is TGCGCCAGCAGCCGGGGACAGCCGCTGATACCCTCACCCCTCCACTTT. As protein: CASSRGQPLIPSPLHF.

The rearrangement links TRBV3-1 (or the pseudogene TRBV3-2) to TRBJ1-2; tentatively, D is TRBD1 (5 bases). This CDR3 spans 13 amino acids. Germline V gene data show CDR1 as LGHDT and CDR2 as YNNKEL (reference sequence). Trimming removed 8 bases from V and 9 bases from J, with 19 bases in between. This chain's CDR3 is CASGDDWTYRYTF. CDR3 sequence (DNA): TGTGCCAGCGGGGATGACTGGACATATCGCTACACCTTC.

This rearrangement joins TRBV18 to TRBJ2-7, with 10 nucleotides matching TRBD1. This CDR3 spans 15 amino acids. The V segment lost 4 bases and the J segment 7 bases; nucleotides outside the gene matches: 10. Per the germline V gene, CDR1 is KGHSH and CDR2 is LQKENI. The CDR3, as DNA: TGTGCCAGCTCACTGGTGGGACAGGGGATTAGGGAGCAGTACTTC. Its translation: CASSLVGQGIREQYF.

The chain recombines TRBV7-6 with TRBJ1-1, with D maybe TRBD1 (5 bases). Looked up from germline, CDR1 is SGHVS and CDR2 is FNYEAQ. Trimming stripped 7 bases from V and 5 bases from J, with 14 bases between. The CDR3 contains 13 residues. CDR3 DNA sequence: TGTGCCAGCACCCCCGGGGGGTGGACTGAAGCTTTCTTT. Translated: CASTPGGWTEAFF.

In nucleotides, the CDR3 is TGCAGCGTAGCGGACAGGGCTAGCAATCAGCCCCAGCATTTT. Translation: CSVADRASNQPQHF. The rearrangement uses TRBV29-1 and TRBJ1-5; 8 nucleotides match TRBD1. The CDR3 length is 14 residues. CDR1 and CDR2 (germline): SQVTM, ANQGSEA. V lost 6 bases and J lost 0; bases outside the gene matches: 4.

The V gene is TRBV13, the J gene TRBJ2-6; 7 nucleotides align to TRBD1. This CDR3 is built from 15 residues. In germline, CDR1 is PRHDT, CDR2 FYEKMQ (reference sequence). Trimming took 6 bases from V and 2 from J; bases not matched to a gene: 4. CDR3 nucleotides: TGTGCCAGCAGTTTCAGGGGGACTGGGGCCAACGTCCTGACTTTC. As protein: CASSFRGTGANVLTF.

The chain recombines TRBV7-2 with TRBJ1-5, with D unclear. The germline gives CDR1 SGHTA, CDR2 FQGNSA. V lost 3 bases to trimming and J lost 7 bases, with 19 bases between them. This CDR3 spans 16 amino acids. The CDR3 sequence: CASSFSPVGSVQPQHF. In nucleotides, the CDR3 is TGTGCCAGCAGCTTCAGTCCAGTGGGGAGTGTCCAGCCCCAGCATTTT. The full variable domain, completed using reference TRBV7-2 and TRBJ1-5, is GAGVSQSPSNKVTEKGKDVELRCDPISGHTALYWYRQSLGQGLEFLIYFQGNSAPDKSGLPSDRFSAERTGGSVSTLTIQRTQQEDSAVYLCASSFSPVGSVQPQHFGDGTRLSIL.

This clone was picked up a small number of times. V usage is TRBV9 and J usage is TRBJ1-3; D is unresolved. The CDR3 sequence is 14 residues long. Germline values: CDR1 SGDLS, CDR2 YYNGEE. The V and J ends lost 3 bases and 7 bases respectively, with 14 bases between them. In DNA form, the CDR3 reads TGTGCCAGCAGCGGCGGGGTCCTGGGGAACACCATATATTTT. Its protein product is CASSGGVLGNTIYF.

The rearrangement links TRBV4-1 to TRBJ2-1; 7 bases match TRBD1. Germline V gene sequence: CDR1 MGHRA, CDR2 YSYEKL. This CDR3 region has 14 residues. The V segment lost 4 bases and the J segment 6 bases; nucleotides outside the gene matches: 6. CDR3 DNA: TGCGCCAGCAGCCGAACGACAGGGATCAATGAGCAGTTCTTC. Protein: CASSRTTGINEQFF.

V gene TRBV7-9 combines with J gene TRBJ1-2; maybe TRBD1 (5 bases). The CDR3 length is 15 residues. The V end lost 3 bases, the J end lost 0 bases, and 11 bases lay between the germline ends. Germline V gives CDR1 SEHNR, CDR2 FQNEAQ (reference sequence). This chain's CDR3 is CASSLTAGPNYGYTF. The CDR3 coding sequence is TGTGCCAGCAGCTTGACGGCGGGGCCTAACTATGGCTACACCTTC.

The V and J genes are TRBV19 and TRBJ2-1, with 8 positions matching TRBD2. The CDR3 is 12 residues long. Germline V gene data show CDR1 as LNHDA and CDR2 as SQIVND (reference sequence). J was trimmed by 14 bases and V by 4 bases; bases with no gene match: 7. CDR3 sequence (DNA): TGTGCCAGTAGTACTCCGGGACTAGAAAAGTTCTTC. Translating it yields CASSTPGLEKFF.

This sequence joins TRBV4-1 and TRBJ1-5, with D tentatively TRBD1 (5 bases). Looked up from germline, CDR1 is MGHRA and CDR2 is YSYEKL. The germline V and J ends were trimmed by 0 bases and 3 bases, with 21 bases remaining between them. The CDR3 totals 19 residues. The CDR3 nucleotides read TGCGCCAGCAGCCAAGATTTAATTGAGTTCGGCAGGGTCAATCAGCCCCAGCATTTT. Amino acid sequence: CASSQDLIEFGRVNQPQHF.

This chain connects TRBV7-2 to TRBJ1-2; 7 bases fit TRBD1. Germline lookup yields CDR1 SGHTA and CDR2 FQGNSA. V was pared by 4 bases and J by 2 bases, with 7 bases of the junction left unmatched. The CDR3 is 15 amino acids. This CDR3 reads CASSWGTAGNYGYTF. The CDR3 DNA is TGTGCCAGCAGCTGGGGGACAGCTGGCAACTATGGCTACACCTTC.

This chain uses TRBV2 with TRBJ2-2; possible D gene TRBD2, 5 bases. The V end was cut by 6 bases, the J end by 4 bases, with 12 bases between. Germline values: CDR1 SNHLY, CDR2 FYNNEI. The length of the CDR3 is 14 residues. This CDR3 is CASRMSGGTGELFF. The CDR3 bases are TGTGCCAGCAGGATGTCTGGAGGCACCGGGGAGCTGTTTTTT.

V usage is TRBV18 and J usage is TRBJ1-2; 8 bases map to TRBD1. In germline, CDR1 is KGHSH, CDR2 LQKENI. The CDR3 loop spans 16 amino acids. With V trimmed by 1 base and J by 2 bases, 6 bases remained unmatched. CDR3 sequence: CASSPLAGQGNYGYTF. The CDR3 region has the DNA TGTGCCAGCTCACCACTGGCCGGACAGGGAAACTATGGCTACACCTTC.

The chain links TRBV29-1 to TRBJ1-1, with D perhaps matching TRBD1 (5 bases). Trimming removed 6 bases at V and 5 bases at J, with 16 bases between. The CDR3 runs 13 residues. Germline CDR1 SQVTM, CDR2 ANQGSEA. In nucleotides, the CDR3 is TGCAGCGTGGAAAAACAGGCGAGGACTGAAGCTTTCTTT. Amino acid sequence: CSVEKQARTEAFF.

The CDR3 loop reads CAIADRGGNQPQHF. CDR3 DNA sequence: TGTGCCATCGCAGACAGGGGTGGCAATCAGCCCCAGCATTTT. The chain joins TRBV10-3 to TRBJ1-5, with TRBD1 matching 8 bases. The CDR3 covers 14 residues. The germline CDR1 and CDR2 sequences are ENHRY and SYGVKD. V was clipped by 8 bases and J by 2 bases; unmatched bases: 5.

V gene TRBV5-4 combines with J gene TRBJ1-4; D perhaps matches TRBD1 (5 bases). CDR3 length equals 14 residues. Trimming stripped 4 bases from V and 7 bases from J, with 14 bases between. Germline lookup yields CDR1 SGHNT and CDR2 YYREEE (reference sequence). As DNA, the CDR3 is TGTGCCAGCAGCGCTGGTGGGGGGAGTGAAAAACTGTTTTTT. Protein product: CASSAGGGSEKLFF.

The CDR3 loop is CASSSGGVITDTQYF. The DNA of the CDR3 is TGTGCCAGCAGCTCCGGGGGAGTAATCACAGATACGCAGTATTTT. The chain combines TRBV5-4 with TRBJ2-3, with D maybe TRBD2 (6 bases). Germline V lookup: CDR1 SGHNT, CDR2 YYREEE (reference sequence). There are 15 residues in the CDR3. The V end lost 3 bases, the J end lost 2 bases, and 13 bases lay between the germline ends. The complete variable domain, with remaining parts taken from reference TRBV5-4 and TRBJ2-3, reads ETGVTQSPTHLIKTRGQQVTLRCSSQSGHNTVSWYQQALGQGPQFIFQYYREEENGRGNFPPRFSGLQFPNYSSELNVNALELDDSALYLCASSSGGVITDTQYFGPGTRLTVL.

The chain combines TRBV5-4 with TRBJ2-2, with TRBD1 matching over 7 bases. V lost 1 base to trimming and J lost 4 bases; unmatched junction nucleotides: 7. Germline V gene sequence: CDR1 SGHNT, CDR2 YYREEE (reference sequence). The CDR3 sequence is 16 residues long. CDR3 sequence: CASSLRTQGITGELFF. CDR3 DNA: TGTGCCAGCAGCTTGCGAACACAGGGGATCACCGGGGAGCTGTTTTTT. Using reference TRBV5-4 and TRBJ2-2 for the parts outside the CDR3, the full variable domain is ETGVTQSPTHLIKTRGQQVTLRCSSQSGHNTVSWYQQALGQGPQFIFQYYREEENGRGNFPPRFSGLQFPNYSSELNVNALELDDSALYLCASSLRTQGITGELFFGEGSRLTVL.

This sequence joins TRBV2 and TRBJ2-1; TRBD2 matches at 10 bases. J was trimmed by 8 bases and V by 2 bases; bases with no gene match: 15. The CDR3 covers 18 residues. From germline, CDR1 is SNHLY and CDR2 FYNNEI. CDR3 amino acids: CASSELVASGGPKYEQFF. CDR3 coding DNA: TGTGCCAGCAGTGAACTGGTGGCTAGCGGGGGTCCCAAATATGAGCAGTTCTTC.

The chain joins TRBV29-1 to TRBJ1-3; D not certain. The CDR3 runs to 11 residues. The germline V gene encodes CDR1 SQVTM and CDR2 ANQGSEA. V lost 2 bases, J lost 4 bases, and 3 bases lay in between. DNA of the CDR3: TGCAGCGTTGAACGGGGAAACACCATATATTTT. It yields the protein CSVERGNTIYF. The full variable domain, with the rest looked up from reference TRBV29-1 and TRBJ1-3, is SAVISQKPSRDICQRGTSLTIQCQVDSQVTMMFWYRQQPGQSLTLIATANQGSEATYESGFVIDKFPISRPNLTFSTLTVSNMSPEDSSIYLCSVERGNTIYFGEGSWLTVV.

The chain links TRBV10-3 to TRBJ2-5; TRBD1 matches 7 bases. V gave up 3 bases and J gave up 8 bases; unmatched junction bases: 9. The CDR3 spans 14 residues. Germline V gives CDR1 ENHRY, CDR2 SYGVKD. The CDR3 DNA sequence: TGTGCCATCAGTGAACCACAGGGGTCCCGAACCCAGTACTTC. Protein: CAISEPQGSRTQYF.